These 6 T cell receptor beta chains were sequenced from one sample in a study of cytomegalovirus exposure and HLA in healthy donors. 13 Jbeta primers and 60 Vbeta primers were used for the PCR. Profiled with immunoSEQ multiplex PCR; TCRdb holds only in-frame clones, not every one. The data show roughly 130,000 clones, about 61% seen once. Sequences were obtained from PBMCs. These receptors were collected from a male donor in good health and CMV-seronegative.

This clone was detected once. The genes are TRBV6-5 and TRBJ1-2; 8 positions agree with TRBD1. The germline CDR1 and CDR2 sequences are MNHEY and SVGAGI. The CDR3 contains 14 residues. Trimming removed 6 bases from V and 6 bases from J; junction bases left unmatched: 9. The CDR3 nucleotides are TGTGCCAGCAGGGATACAGGGGGTAGGGATGGCTACACCTTC. Translating it yields CASRDTGGRDGYTF.

The chain links TRBV27 to TRBJ2-5, with D possibly matching TRBD2 (5 bases). From germline, CDR1 is MNHEY and CDR2 SMNVEV (reference sequence). CDR3 length: 12 amino acids. V shed 8 bases and J shed 4 bases, with 11 bases lying between them. The CDR3 DNA is TGTGCCAGCGGACTTCGGGTAGAGACCCAGTACTTC. Translated: CASGLRVETQYF.

This chain uses TRBV7-3 with TRBJ2-7; 8 bases are a match to TRBD2. V gave up 1 base and J gave up 5 bases; unmatched junction bases: 7. The germline V gene has CDR1 SGHTA and CDR2 FQGTGA. The CDR3 length is 15 residues. The CDR3 nucleotides are TGTGCCAGCAGCTTAAATCGGGGGGGCCGCCACGAGCAGTACTTC. Translating gives CASSLNRGGRHEQYF.

The CDR3 DNA follows: TGTGCCAGCAGCGGGGGACTAGCGGGGGGGCGGACAGATACGCAGTATTTT. Its translation: CASSGGLAGGRTDTQYF. V usage is TRBV5-4 and J usage is TRBJ2-3, with 16 bases matching TRBD2. The CDR3 extends over 17 amino acids. After removal of 4 bases from V and 3 bases from J, the junction contained 5 bases not matched to a gene. CDR1 and CDR2 from the germline V gene are SGHNT and YYREEE (reference sequence).

CDR3 in DNA: TGTGCCAGCAGCCCGGACAGGGGGCTTTACAATGAGCAGTTCTTC. It is translated as CASSPDRGLYNEQFF. V usage is TRBV7-2 and J usage is TRBJ2-1; the match to TRBD1 covers 11 bases. Germline V CDR1 and CDR2: SGHTA, FQGNSA. V lost 5 bases and J lost 4; bases outside the gene matches: 4. The CDR3 is 15 amino acids.

The gene calls are TRBV6-6 and TRBJ1-2; weak D call: TRBD1 (6 bases). The CDR3 has 15 amino acids. V was trimmed by 7 bases and J by 5 bases, leaving 20 bases between them. Germline CDR1 MNHNY, CDR2 SVGAGI (reference sequence). CDR3 sequence reads: CASISYADSLYGYTF. As DNA, the CDR3 is TGTGCCAGCATAAGTTACGCGGACAGTCTTTATGGCTACACCTTC.